Below, 16 T cell receptor beta chains from the same sample are listed, as sequenced in a study of T cell clonality in common variable immunodeficiency (dated by TCRdb to about 2015). Here is what the overall study found, with its caveats: Fewer deletions and N-nucleotide insertions were reportedly observed in CVID TCRbeta sequences, and highly modified clones with 13 or more V deletions were reportedly absent from CVID TCRbeta sequences.

Libraries were prepared through the immunoSEQ multiplex PCR assay. The table was pulled from immuneACCESS by TCRdb, which kept in-frame rearrangements only. Such tables lose some clones; where checked, under half of the loss comes from unresolved V genes, and the rest has no known cause. The sample counts under 20,000 clones, each observed more than once. Jointly, the top ten make up more than 20% of the sample. Their cognate antigens are unknown. The sequencing input was peripheral blood mononuclear cells. The receptors were gathered from a human donor with common variable immunodeficiency.

This clone was seen a few times. The read halts 3 residues ahead of the CDR3 end, with the missing end drawn from the germline J gene. This sequence joins TRBV19 and TRBJ2-7, with D possibly being TRBD1 (5 bases). V lost 2 bases, J lost 3 bases, and 8 bases lay in between. The CDR3 runs 13 residues. Germline V gives CDR1 LNHDA, CDR2 SQIVND (reference sequence). The CDR3: CASSIRQGYEQYF. The sequenced CDR3 bases are TGTGCCAGTAGTATAAGGCAGGGCTACGAG.

The sample holds a few counts of this clone. The read stops 3 residues short of the end of the CDR3; the missing end is completed from the germline J gene. The chain carries TRBV20-1 and TRBJ2-1; TRBD1 matches 7 bases. The CDR3 contains 15 residues. With 0 bases clipped from V and 9 bases from J, the junction kept 11 bases outside the gene matches. The germline V gene has CDR1 DFQATT and CDR2 SNEGSKA (reference sequence). Here the CDR3 reads CSARDSGTEIGEQFF. The part of the CDR3 DNA that was read is TGCAGTGCTAGAGATTCCGGGACAGAGATCGGTGAG.

This clone was detected only a few times. The read ends 3 residues shy of where the CDR3 ends; the end is completed using the germline J gene. This rearrangement joins TRBV7-2 to TRBJ2-5, with 7 bases lining up with TRBD1. The length of the CDR3 is 15 residues. V trimming: 6 bases; J trimming: 5 bases; junction bases outside the gene matches: 12. Germline CDR1 SGHTA, CDR2 FQGNSA. CDR3 sequence reads: CASSSGQDPRETQYF. The sequenced part of the CDR3 DNA is TGTGCCAGCAGTTCAGGACAGGACCCTCGGGAGACC.

Details on this clone: Sequencing ends 3 residues short of the CDR3 end; the germline J gene provides the rest. J is TRBJ2-7 and V is TRBV7-9; D is undetermined. Germline CDR1 is SEHNR and CDR2 is FQNEAQ (reference sequence). This CDR3 spans 14 amino acids. Trimming cost V 2 bases and J 6 bases, with 14 bases left between them. The covered CDR3 bases are TGTGCCAGCAGCTTACGAGAATTCTCACTCGAG. It yields the protein CASSLREFSLE. The entire CDR3 sequence reads CASSLREFSLEQYF.

This clone was seen only a few times. The sequenced fragment ends 3 residues before the CDR3 boundary, so the rest is inferred from the germline J gene. The rearrangement joins TRBV2 to TRBJ1-4; D is perhaps TRBD1 (5 bases). The germline CDR1 and CDR2 sequences are SNHLY and FYNNEI. The CDR3 is 14 amino acids. V was clipped by 8 bases and J by 7 bases, with 17 bases between them. The CDR3 DNA, read in part, is TGTGCCAGCGAAGAGGACATCTACGCTGAAAAA. Translated, it gives CASEEDIYAEK. The complete CDR3 reads CASEEDIYAEKLFF.

The sample holds a few counts of this clone. The read comes to an end 3 residues before the CDR3 does, leaving the germline J gene to fill in the end. The sample holds other DNA sequences that translate to the same CDR3. The V and J genes are TRBV30 and TRBJ1-3; D remains unclear. CDR1 and CDR2 (germline): GTSNPN, SVGIG (reference sequence). The CDR3 has 12 residues. With 0 bases removed from V and 4 bases from J, the gap between germline ends came to 4 bases. The CDR3: CAWSVRGNTIYF. The sequenced CDR3 bases are TGTGCCTGGAGTGTACGGGGAAACACC.

As concerns this clone: The read falls 3 residues short of the CDR3 end, and the missing part is taken from the germline J gene. The chain joins TRBV7-2 to TRBJ1-1, with 8 bases matching TRBD1. The germline CDR1 and CDR2 sequences are SGHTA and FQGNSA. This CDR3 has 13 amino acids. Unmatched junction bases numbered 7, after V lost 6 bases and J lost 7 bases. The DNA read from the CDR3 is TGTGCCAGCAGTGATGGACAGGGAAATGAA. Translating gives CASSDGQGNE. The entire CDR3 protein is CASSDGQGNEAFF.

A few counts support this clone. Coverage ceases 3 residues before the CDR3 finishes, and the germline J gene fills in the end. Other DNA sequences in this sample translate to the same CDR3. The chain is built from TRBV18 and TRBJ2-5, with TRBD1 matching over 7 bases. V trimming: 1 base; J trimming: 3 bases; junction bases outside the gene matches: 2. Looked up from germline, CDR1 is KGHSH and CDR2 is LQKENI. CDR3 length: 14 amino acids. CDR3 DNA (partial): TGTGCCAGCTCACCACGGACAGGCGAAGAGACC. This gives the protein CASSPRTGEET. The entire CDR3 is CASSPRTGEETQYF.

This clone was seen more than once but under ten times. From the germline J gene comes the end of the CDR3, since the read stops 3 residues before it. This chain connects TRBV5-6 to TRBJ1-1, with D perhaps TRBD1 (5 bases). This CDR3 has 15 amino acids. V lost 6 bases and J lost 1, with 16 bases in between. Germline V CDR1 and CDR2: SGHDT, YYEEEE. Incomplete CDR3 DNA: TGTGCCAGCACCTTTCTTGACAGAAAGAACACTGAA. It specifies CASTFLDRKNTE. The whole CDR3 region reads CASTFLDRKNTEAFF.

In its sample, this clone was seen a few times. The sequence runs out 3 residues before the end of the CDR3; the remainder is reconstructed from the germline J gene. The V and J genes are TRBV7-3 and TRBJ2-3; 12 bases match TRBD2. The germline gives CDR1 SGHTA, CDR2 FQGTGA. CDR3 length: 18 amino acids. V dropped 3 bases and J dropped 4; count of bases not matched to a gene: 11. CDR3 sequence: CASSFGLAGTFSADTQYF. The DNA read from the CDR3 is TGTGCCAGCAGCTTCGGACTAGCGGGGACGTTTAGCGCAGATACG.

This clone was counted ten times or more. The read ends 3 residues shy of where the CDR3 ends; the end is completed using the germline J gene. The chain couples TRBV30 to TRBJ1-2; 10 bases align to TRBD1. CDR3 length: 18 residues. The junction had 15 bases not matched to a gene; V was cut back by 3 bases and J by 2 bases. Germline-derived CDR1 and CDR2 are GTSNPN and SVGIG (reference sequence). The covered CDR3 bases are TGTGCCTGGAGCCGAATGAGGGGGACAGGGGAATTGAACTATGGC. It yields the protein CAWSRMRGTGELNYG. The full CDR3 protein reads CAWSRMRGTGELNYGYTF.

This clone was seen ten or more times. The read terminates 3 residues before the CDR3 end, so the remaining end is supplied by the germline J gene. The chain couples TRBV3-1 (or the pseudogene TRBV3-2) to TRBJ2-5, with 7 bases aligning to TRBD2. CDR1 and CDR2 from the germline V gene are LGHDT and YNNKEL (reference sequence). V lost 2 bases to trimming and J lost 0 bases; unmatched junction nucleotides: 9. This CDR3 has 17 residues. CDR3 protein: CASSQYGAGVHQETQYF. Partial CDR3 DNA: TGTGCCAGCAGCCAATATGGGGCGGGGGTGCACCAAGAGACC.

This clone occurred a few times. Read data end 3 residues before the CDR3 end; the end is taken from the germline J gene. The chain combines TRBV5-6 with TRBJ2-5; the D gene is possibly TRBD2 (5 bases). The CDR3 loop spans 14 amino acids. Per the germline V gene, CDR1 is SGHDT and CDR2 is YYEEEE. V lost 2 bases to trimming and J lost 0 bases, with 8 bases between them. CDR3 DNA, as far as it was read: TGTGCCAGCAGCTTCCGGGGAAACCAAGAGACC. It translates to CASSFRGNQET. The entire CDR3 protein reads CASSFRGNQETQYF.

This clone was seen a few times. The read stops 3 residues short of the end of the CDR3; the missing end is completed from the germline J gene. The gene calls are TRBV19 and TRBJ1-2; D is ambiguous. Trimming cost V 3 bases and J 4 bases, with 6 bases left between them. The germline V gene encodes CDR1 LNHDA and CDR2 SQIVND (reference sequence). This CDR3 spans 12 amino acids. CDR3: CASSINIYGYTF. The part of the CDR3 DNA that was read is TGTGCCAGTAGTATTAACATCTATGGC.

About this clone itself: Read coverage stops 3 residues before the CDR3 terminus; the germline J gene supplies the remainder. The genes are TRBV6-2 or TRBV6-3 and TRBJ1-5, with 7 bases aligning to TRBD1. This CDR3 has 14 residues. Germline V CDR1 and CDR2: MNHEY, SVGEGT. With V trimmed by 2 bases and J by 4 bases, 2 bases remained unmatched. The part of the CDR3 DNA that was read is TGTGCCAGCAGTTACGGGACAGAGAATCAGCCC. It encodes CASSYGTENQP. The CDR3 as a whole reads CASSYGTENQPQHF.

This clone has more than one count but fewer than ten. The sequenced fragment ends 3 residues before the CDR3 boundary, so the rest is inferred from the germline J gene. The chain combines TRBV2 with TRBJ2-7; the match to TRBD2 covers 8 bases. The CDR3 extends over 14 amino acids. The germline V gene encodes CDR1 SNHLY and CDR2 FYNNEI. Trimming removed 1 base from V and 4 bases from J; junction bases left unmatched: 3. The CDR3 bases that were read are TGTGCCAGCAGTGAAGATAGCGGGATTTACGAG. The encoded protein is CASSEDSGIYE. The whole CDR3 sequence is CASSEDSGIYEQYF. Drawing the rest from reference TRBV2 and TRBJ2-7, the complete variable domain is EPEVTQTPSHQVTQMGQEVILRCVPISNHLYFYWYRQILGQKVEFLVSFYNNEISEKSEIFDDQFSVERPDGSNFTLKIRSTKLEDSAMYFCASSEDSGIYEQYFGPGTRLTVT.